This is a list of T cell receptor beta chains from one sample in a study of graft-versus-host responses after intestinal transplantation. Sequencing was performed with immunoSEQ multiplex PCR; in TCRdb, only in-frame clones are kept and a portion is missing. The sample consists of over 85,000 clones, approximately 92% of them appearing once. What these receptors recognize is not known. The sample consisted of unstimulated CD8+ T cells sorted from spleen or lymph node cells, taken before intestinal transplant. Source of these receptors: a human donor who received an intestinal transplant. Both conserved end residues are part of each CDR3. The order of the fields is clone size, D gene, J gene, V gene, CDR3 protein, CDR3 DNA. A D gene is named only where the DNA matches it firmly. The size entry is marked missing in some rows and otherwise reads once, few, many or a size class.

size: NA; D: NA; J: TRBJ2-7; V: TRBV4-1; CDR3: CASSQDVWREQYF; DNA: TGCGCCAGCAGCCAAGATGTGTGGCGCGAGCAGTACTTC
size: NA; D: NA; J: TRBJ2-1; V: TRBV19; CDR3: CASSIGGGGGEQFF; DNA: TGTGCCAGTAGTATAGGAGGGGGTGGTGGTGAGCAGTTCTTC
size: NA; D: NA; J: TRBJ1-2; V: TRBV7-9; CDR3: CASSQNYGYTF; DNA: TGTGCCAGCAGTCAAAACTATGGCTACACCTTC
size: NA; D: TRBD2; J: TRBJ2-3; V: TRBV6-1; CDR3: CARPLTSQVGDTQYF; DNA: TGTGCCAGACCTCTGACTAGCCAGGTAGGGGATACGCAGTATTTT
size: NA; D: NA; J: TRBJ2-5; V: TRBV7-9; CDR3: CASSLGQQETQYF; DNA: TGTGCCAGCAGCTTAGGGCAGCAAGAGACCCAGTACTTC
size: few; D: TRBD1; J: TRBJ2-7; V: TRBV5-8; CDR3: CASSSTGTGSHEQYF; DNA: TGTGCCAGCAGCTCTACCGGGACAGGGTCCCACGAGCAGTACTTC
size: NA; D: TRBD1; J: TRBJ2-1; V: TRBV4-1; CDR3: CASSQDGQGARYNEQFF; DNA: TGCGCCAGCAGCCAAGATGGTCAGGGGGCGCGTTACAATGAGCAGTTCTTC
size: once; D: TRBD1; J: TRBJ1-1; V: TRBV5-1; CDR3: CASSGGGHGAFF; DNA: TGCGCCAGCAGCGGAGGGGGCCACGGAGCTTTCTTT
size: NA; D: NA; J: TRBJ2-1; V: TRBV2; CDR3: CASSEVPGNEQFF; DNA: TGTGCCAGCAGTGAGGTCCCTGGGAATGAGCAGTTCTTC
size: NA; D: TRBD2; J: TRBJ2-2; V: TRBV29-1; CDR3: CSVELASEGYTGELFF; DNA: TGCAGCGTAGAACTAGCGTCAGAGGGGTACACCGGGGAGCTGTTTTTT
size: NA; D: NA; J: TRBJ2-3; V: TRBV10-3; CDR3: CAISESVPGTDTQYF; DNA: TGTGCCATCAGTGAGTCCGTTCCGGGCACAGATACGCAGTATTTT
size: NA; D: NA; J: TRBJ2-7; V: TRBV20-1; CDR3: CSAGERRQYF; DNA: TGCAGTGCGGGAGAGCGGAGGCAGTACTTC
size: NA; D: NA; J: TRBJ2-5; V: TRBV11-2; CDR3: CASSLNIIWETQYF; DNA: TGTGCCAGCAGCTTAAACATCATTTGGGAGACCCAGTACTTC
size: NA; D: TRBD2; J: TRBJ2-3; V: TRBV7-3; CDR3: CASSLIGSGSTDTQYF; DNA: TGTGCCAGCAGCTTAATAGGTAGCGGGAGCACAGATACGCAGTATTTT
size: NA; D: TRBD1; J: TRBJ1-6; V: TRBV9; CDR3: CASSVALGTGNSPLHF; DNA: TGTGCCAGCAGCGTAGCTCTCGGGACAGGGAATTCACCCCTCCACTTT
size: once; D: NA; J: TRBJ2-7; V: TRBV7-3; CDR3: CASSLDGSDEQYF; DNA: TGTGCCAGCAGCTTGGACGGATCGGATGAGCAGTACTTC
size: NA; D: NA; J: TRBJ2-1; V: TRBV13; CDR3: CASSLGVPGSYNEQFF; DNA: TGTGCCAGCAGCTTAGGGGTGCCTGGCTCCTACAATGAGCAGTTCTTC
size: NA; D: NA; J: TRBJ2-7; V: TRBV27; CDR3: CASSSQGRAYEQYF; DNA: TGTGCCAGCAGTTCACAGGGTAGGGCCTACGAGCAGTACTTC
size: NA; D: NA; J: TRBJ2-7; V: TRBV7-6; CDR3: CASSLAAGPYEQYF; DNA: TGTGCCAGCAGCTTAGCGGCGGGTCCCTACGAGCAGTACTTC
size: NA; D: TRBD2; J: TRBJ2-3; V: TRBV5-1; CDR3: CASRALAGGLDTQYF; DNA: TGCGCCAGCAGGGCACTAGCGGGAGGTTTAGATACGCAGTATTTT